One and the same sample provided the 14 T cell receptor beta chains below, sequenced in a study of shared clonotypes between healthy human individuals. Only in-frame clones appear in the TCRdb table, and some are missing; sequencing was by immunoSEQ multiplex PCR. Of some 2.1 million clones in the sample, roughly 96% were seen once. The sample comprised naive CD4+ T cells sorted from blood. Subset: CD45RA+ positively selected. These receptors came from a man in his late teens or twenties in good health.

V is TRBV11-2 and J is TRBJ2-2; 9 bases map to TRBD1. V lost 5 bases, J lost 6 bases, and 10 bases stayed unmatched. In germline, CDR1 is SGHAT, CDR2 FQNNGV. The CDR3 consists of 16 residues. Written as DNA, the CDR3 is TGTGCCAGCAGCCGCCCGGACAGGGGAAATTCCGGGGAGCTGTTTTTT. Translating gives CASSRPDRGNSGELFF.

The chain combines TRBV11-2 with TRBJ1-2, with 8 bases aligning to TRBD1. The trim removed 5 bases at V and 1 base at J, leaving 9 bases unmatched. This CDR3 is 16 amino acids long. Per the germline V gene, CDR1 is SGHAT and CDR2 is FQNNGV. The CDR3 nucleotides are TGTGCCAGCAGCCACGCCCAGACAGGGGATAACTATGGCTACACCTTC. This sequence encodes CASSHAQTGDNYGYTF.

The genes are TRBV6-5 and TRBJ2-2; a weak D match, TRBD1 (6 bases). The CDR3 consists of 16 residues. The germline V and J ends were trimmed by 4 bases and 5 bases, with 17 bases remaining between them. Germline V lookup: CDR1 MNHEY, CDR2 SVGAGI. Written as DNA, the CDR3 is TGTGCCAGCAGTTCACGACAGGTTAGGGAGACCGGGGAGCTGTTTTTT. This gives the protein CASSSRQVRETGELFF.

CDR3 coding DNA: TGTGCCAGCAGCGCCAGGACAGAGAGCTCCTACGAGCAGTACTTC. As protein: CASSARTESSYEQYF. This chain joins TRBV9 and TRBJ2-7; D is possibly TRBD1 (6 bases). Per germline, CDR1 SGDLS and CDR2 YYNGEE. Trimming took 3 bases from V and 0 from J, leaving 13 bases between them. The CDR3 totals 15 residues.

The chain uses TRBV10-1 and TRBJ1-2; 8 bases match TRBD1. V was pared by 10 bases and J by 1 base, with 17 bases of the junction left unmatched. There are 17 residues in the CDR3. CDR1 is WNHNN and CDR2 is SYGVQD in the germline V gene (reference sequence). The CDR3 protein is CAILKTARDRFNYGYTF. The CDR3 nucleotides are TGCGCCATTCTTAAGACCGCCCGGGACAGGTTTAACTATGGCTACACCTTC.

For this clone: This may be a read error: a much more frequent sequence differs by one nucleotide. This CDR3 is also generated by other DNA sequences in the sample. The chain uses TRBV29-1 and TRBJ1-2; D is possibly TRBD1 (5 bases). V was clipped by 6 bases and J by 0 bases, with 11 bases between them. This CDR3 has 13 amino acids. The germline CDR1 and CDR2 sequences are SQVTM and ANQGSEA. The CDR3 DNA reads TGCAGCGTGGGCCCAGGGTCTAACTATGGCTACACCTTC. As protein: CSVGPGSNYGYTF. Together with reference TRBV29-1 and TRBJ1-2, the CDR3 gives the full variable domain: SAVISQKPSRDICQRGTSLTIQCQVDSQVTMMFWYRQQPGQSLTLIATANQGSEATYESGFVIDKFPISRPNLTFSTLTVSNMSPEDSSIYLCSVGPGSNYGYTFGSGTRLTVV.

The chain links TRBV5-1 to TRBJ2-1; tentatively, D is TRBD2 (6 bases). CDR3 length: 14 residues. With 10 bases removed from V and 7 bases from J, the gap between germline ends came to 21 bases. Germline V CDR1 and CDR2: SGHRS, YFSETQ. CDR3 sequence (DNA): TGCGCCTCCCGGGTAGGGACTTCCAAGAATGAGCAGTTCTTC. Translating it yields CASRVGTSKNEQFF.

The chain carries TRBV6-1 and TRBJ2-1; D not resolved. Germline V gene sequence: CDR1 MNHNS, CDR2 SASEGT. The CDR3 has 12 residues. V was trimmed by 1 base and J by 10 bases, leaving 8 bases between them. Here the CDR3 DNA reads TGTGCCAGCAGTGAAGGGTACCGGGAGCAGTTCTTC. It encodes CASSEGYREQFF.

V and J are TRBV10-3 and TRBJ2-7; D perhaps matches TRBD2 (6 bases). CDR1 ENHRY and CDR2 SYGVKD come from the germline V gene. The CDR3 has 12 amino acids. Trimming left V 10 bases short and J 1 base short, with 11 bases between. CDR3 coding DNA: TGTGCCAGCCAAGGACTATCCTACGAGCAGTACTTC. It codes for CASQGLSYEQYF.

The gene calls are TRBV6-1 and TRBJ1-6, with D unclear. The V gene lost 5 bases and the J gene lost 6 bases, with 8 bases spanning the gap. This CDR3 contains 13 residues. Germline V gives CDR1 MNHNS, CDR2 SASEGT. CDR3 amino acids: CASSSGPNSPLHF. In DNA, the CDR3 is TGTGCCAGCAGTTCAGGCCCTAATTCACCCCTCCACTTT.

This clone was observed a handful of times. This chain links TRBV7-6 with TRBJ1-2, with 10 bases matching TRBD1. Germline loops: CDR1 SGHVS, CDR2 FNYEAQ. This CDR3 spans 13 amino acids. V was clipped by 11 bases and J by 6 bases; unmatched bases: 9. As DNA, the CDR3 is TGTGCCCCCATTGTCGGGACAGGGGATGGCTACACCTTC. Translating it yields CAPIVGTGDGYTF.

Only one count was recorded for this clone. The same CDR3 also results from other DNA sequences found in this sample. The CDR3 loop reads CASSEGSSGNTIYF. The CDR3 nucleotides read TGCGCCAGCAGCGAAGGGAGCTCTGGAAACACCATATATTTT. The rearrangement uses TRBV5-1 and TRBJ1-3; D not certain. CDR1 SGHRS and CDR2 YFSETQ come from the germline V gene. This CDR3 comprises 14 residues. The ends were cut back, 4 bases at V and 0 bases at J, with 8 bases in the middle. Supplemented by reference TRBV5-1 and TRBJ1-3, the full variable domain reads KAGVTQTPRYLIKTRGQQVTLSCSPISGHRSVSWYQQTPGQGLQFLFEYFSETQRNKGNFPGRFSGRQFSNSRSEMNVSTLELGDSALYLCASSEGSSGNTIYFGEGSWLTVV.

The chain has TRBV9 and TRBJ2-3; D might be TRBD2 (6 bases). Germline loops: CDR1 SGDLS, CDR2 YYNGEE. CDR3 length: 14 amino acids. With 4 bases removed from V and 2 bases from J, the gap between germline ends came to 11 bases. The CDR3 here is CASSLGGDTDTQYF. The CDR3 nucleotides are TGTGCCAGCAGCCTGGGCGGGGACACAGATACGCAGTATTTT.

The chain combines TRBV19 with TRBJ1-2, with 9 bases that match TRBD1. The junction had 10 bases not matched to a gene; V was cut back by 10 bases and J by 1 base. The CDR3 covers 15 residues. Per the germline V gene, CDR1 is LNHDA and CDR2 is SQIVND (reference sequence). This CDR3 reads CATWDRATFNYGYTF. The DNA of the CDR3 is TGTGCCACCTGGGACAGGGCTACCTTTAACTATGGCTACACCTTC. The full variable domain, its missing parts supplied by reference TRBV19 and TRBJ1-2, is DGGITQSPKYLFRKEGQNVTLSCEQNLNHDAMYWYRQDPGQGLRLIYYSQIVNDFQKGDIAEGYSVSREKKESFPLTVTSAQKNPTAFYLCATWDRATFNYGYTFGSGTRLTVV.